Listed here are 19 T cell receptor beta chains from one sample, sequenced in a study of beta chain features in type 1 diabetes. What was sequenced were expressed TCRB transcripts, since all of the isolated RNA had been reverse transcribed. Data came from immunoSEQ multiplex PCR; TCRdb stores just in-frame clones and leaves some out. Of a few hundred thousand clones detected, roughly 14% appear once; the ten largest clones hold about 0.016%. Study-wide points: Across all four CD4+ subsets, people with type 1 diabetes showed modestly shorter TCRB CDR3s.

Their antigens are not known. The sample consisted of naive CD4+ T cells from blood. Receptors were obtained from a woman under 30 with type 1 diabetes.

In DNA form, the CDR3 reads TGCAGCACAAGGACTAGCGGGACTTCAGATACGCAGTATTTT. Amino acid sequence: CSTRTSGTSDTQYF. The J gene is TRBJ2-3, the V gene TRBV29-1, with 12 bases matching TRBD2. The V gene end was trimmed by 8 bases and the J gene end by 4 bases; junction bases not matched to a gene: 7. Germline CDR1 is SQVTM and CDR2 is ANQGSEA. The CDR3 covers 14 residues.

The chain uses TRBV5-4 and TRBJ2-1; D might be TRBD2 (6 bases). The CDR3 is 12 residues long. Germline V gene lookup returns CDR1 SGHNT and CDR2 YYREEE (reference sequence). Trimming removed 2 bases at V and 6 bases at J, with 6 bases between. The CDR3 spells CASSLAGNEQFF. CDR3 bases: TGTGCCAGCAGCTTAGCGGGCAATGAGCAGTTCTTC.

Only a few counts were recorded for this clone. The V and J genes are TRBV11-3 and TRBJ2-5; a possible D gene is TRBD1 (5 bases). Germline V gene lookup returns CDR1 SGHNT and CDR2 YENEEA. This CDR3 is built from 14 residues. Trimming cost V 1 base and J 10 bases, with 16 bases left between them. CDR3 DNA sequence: TGTGCCAGCAGCTTAGGGGGCCCCGGTGGAGTCCAGTACTTC. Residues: CASSLGGPGGVQYF.

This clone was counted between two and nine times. CDR3 region: CAWSVRGGREAGANVLTF. The CDR3 nucleotides are TGTGCCTGGAGTGTAAGGGGGGGCAGGGAGGCTGGGGCCAACGTCCTGACTTTC. V gene TRBV30 combines with J gene TRBJ2-6, with D perhaps TRBD2 (7 bases). This CDR3 is built from 18 residues. The germline V and J ends were trimmed by 0 bases and 2 bases, with 17 bases remaining between them. Germline CDR1 and CDR2: GTSNPN and SVGIG (reference sequence).

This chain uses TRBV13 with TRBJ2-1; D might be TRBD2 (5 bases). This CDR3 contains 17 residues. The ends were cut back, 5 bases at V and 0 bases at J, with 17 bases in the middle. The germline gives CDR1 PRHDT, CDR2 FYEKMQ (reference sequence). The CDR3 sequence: CASSSGPLSSSYNEQFF. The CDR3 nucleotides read TGTGCCAGCAGCAGCGGACCGCTATCGAGCTCCTACAATGAGCAGTTCTTC.

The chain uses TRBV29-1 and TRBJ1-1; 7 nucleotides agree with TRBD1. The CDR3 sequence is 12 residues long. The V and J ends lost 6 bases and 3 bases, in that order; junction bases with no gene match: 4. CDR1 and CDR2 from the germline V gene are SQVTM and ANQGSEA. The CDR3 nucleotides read TGCAGCGTCTCCGACAGGGACACTGAAGCTTTCTTT. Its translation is CSVSDRDTEAFF. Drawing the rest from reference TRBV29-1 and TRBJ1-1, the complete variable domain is SAVISQKPSRDICQRGTSLTIQCQVDSQVTMMFWYRQQPGQSLTLIATANQGSEATYESGFVIDKFPISRPNLTFSTLTVSNMSPEDSSIYLCSVSDRDTEAFFGQGTRLTVV.

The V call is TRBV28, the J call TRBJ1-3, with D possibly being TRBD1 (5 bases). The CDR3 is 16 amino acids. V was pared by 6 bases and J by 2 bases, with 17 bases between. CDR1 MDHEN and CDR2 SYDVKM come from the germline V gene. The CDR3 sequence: CASSLDTALAGNTIYF. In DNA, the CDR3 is TGTGCCAGCAGCCTGGACACCGCCCTTGCTGGAAACACCATATATTTT.

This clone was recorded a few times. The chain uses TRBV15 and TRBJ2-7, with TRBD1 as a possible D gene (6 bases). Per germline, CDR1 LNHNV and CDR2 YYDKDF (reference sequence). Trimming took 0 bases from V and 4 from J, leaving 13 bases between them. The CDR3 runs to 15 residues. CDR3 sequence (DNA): TGTGCCACCAGCAGAGACCCTGGACAGTTATACGAGCAGTACTTC. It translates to CATSRDPGQLYEQYF.

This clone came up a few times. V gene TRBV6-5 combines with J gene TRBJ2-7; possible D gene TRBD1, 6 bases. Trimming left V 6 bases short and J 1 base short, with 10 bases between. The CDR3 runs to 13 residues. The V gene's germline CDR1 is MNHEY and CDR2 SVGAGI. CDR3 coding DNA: TGTGCCAGCAGACAGGGTTTGTCCTACGAGCAGTACGTC. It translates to CASRQGLSYEQYV.

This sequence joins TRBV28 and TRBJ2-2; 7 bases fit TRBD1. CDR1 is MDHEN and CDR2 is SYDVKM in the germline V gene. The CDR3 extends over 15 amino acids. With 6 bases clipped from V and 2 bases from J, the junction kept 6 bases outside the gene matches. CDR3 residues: CASRFRQGNTGELFF. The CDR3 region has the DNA TGTGCCAGCAGGTTTAGACAGGGTAACACCGGGGAGCTGTTTTTT.

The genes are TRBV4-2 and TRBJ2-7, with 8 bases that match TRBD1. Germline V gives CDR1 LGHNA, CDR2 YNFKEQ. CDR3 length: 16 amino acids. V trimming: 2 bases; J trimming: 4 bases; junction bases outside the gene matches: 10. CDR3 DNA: TGTGCCAGCAGCCAACGGTGGGGACAGGAGGCTTACGAGCAGTACTTC. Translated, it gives CASSQRWGQEAYEQYF.

The CDR3 DNA follows: TGTGCCAGCAGCTTGGGACAGGCAAATGAGCAGTTCTTC. It codes for CASSLGQANEQFF. This chain joins TRBV7-9 and TRBJ2-1; 8 bases agree with TRBD1. In germline, CDR1 is SEHNR, CDR2 FQNEAQ (reference sequence). With 3 bases clipped from V and 7 bases from J, the junction kept 2 bases outside the gene matches. This CDR3 region has 13 residues.

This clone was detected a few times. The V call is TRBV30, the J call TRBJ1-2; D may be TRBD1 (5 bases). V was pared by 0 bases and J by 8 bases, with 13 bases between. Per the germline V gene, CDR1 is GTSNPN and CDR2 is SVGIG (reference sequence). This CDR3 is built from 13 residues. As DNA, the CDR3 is TGTGCCTGGAGTGTATGGGCAGGGCTCGGCTACACCTTC. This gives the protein CAWSVWAGLGYTF. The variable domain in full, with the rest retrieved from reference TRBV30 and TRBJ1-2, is SQTIHQWPATLVQPVGSPLSLECTVEGTSNPNLYWYRQAAGRGLQLLFYSVGIGQISSEVPQNLSASRPQDRQFILSSKKLLLSDSGFYLCAWSVWAGLGYTFGSGTRLTVV.

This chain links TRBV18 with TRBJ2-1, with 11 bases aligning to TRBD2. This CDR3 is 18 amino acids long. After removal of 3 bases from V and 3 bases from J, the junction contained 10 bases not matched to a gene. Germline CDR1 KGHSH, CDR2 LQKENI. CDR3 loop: CASSPRATSGTVYNEQFF. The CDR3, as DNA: TGTGCCAGCTCACCTCGCGCGACTAGCGGGACGGTCTACAATGAGCAGTTCTTC. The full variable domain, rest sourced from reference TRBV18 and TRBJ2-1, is NAGVMQNPRHLVRRRGQEARLRCSPMKGHSHVYWYRQLPEEGLKFMVYLQKENIIDESGMPKERFSAEFPKEGPSILRIQQVVRGDSAAYFCASSPRATSGTVYNEQFFGPGTRLTVL.

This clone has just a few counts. CDR3 in amino acids: CATQTGKETQYF. The CDR3 DNA sequence: TGTGCCACCCAGACAGGGAAAGAGACCCAGTACTTC. V gene TRBV10-3 combines with J gene TRBJ2-5, with 7 positions matching TRBD1. Trimming at V came to 10 bases and at J to 3 bases, leaving 5 bases not matched to a gene. This CDR3 has 12 residues. Per germline, CDR1 ENHRY and CDR2 SYGVKD.

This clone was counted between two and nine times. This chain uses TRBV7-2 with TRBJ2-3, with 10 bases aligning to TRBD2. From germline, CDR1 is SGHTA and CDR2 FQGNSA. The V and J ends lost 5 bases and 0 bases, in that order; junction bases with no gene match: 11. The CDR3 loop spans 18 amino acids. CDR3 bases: TGTGCCAGCAGCCCTATGCCTAGCGGGAGAGGGAGCACAGATACGCAGTATTTT. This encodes CASSPMPSGRGSTDTQYF.

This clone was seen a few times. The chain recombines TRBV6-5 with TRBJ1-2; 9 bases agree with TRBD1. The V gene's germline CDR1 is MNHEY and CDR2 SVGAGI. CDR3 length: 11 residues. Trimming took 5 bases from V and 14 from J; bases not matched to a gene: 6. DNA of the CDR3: TGTGCCAGCAGTATCGGACAGGGGAGGACCTTC. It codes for CASSIGQGRTF.

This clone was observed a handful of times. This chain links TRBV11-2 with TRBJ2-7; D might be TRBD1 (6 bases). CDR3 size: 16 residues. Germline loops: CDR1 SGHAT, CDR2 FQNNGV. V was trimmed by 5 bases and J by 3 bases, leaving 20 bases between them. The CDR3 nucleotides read TGTGCCAGCAGCCTCCGGGAACAGGGAATAATCTACGAGCAGTACTTC. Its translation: CASSLREQGIIYEQYF.

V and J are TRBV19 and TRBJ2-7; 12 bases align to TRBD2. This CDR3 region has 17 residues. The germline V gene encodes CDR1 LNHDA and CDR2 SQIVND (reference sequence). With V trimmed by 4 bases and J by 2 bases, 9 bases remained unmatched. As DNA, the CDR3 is TGTGCCAGTAGTAATTCTAGCGGGAGGGCCAAGCCCTACGAGCAGTACGTC. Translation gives CASSNSSGRAKPYEQYV.